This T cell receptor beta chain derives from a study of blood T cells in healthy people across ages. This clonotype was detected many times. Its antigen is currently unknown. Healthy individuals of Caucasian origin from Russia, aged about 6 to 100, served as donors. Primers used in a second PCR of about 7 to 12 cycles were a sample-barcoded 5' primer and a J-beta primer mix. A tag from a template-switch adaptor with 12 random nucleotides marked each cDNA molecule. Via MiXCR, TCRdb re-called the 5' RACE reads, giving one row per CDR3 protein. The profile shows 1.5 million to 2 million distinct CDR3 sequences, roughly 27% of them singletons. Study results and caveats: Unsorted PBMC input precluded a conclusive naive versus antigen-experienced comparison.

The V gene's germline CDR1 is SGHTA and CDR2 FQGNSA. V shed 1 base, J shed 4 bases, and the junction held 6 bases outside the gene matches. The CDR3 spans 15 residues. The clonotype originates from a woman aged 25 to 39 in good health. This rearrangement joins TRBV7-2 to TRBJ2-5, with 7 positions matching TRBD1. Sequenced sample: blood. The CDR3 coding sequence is TGTGCCAGCAGCTTAGTGTCAGGGGGTTCAGAGACCCAGTACTTC. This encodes CASSLVSGGSETQYF.